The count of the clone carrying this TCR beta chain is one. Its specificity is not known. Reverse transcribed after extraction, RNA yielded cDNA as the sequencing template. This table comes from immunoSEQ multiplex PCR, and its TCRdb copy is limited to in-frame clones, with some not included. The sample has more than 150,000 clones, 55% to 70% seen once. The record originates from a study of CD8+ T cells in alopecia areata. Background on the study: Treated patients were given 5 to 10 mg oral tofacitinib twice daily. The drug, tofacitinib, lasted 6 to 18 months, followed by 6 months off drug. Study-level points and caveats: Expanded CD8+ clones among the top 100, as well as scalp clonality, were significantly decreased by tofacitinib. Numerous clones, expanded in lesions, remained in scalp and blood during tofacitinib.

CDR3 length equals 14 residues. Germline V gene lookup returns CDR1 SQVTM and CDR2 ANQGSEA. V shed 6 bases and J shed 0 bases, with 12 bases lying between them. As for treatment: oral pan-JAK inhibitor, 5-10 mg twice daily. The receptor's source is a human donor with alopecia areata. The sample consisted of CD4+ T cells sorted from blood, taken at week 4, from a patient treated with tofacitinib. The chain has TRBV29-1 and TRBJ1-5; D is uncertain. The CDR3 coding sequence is TGCAGCGTCAGATCCGGGGTTAGCAATCAGCCCCAGCATTTT. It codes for CSVRSGVSNQPQHF.